What follows are 31 T cell receptor beta chains derived from one specimen sequenced in a study of post-analysis software for immune sequencing data. Whole-study findings and limits: In patients, TRBV5-6, TRBV5-1 and TRBV20-1 belonged to five or six TRBV segments found more frequently than in controls.

Tagging with unique molecular identifiers was a feature of the TCR beta cDNA libraries. TCRdb itself ran the PCR reads through MiXCR, one entry per CDR3 protein. The top ten clones hold about 11% of a sample with hundreds of thousands of distinct CDR3 sequences, 59% of them seen once. No antigen has been identified for these receptors. Sequencing was carried out using blood. These receptors originate from a girl aged 2-10 years with multiple sclerosis.

J is TRBJ2-2 and V is TRBV2, with D perhaps matching TRBD2 (6 bases). V was shortened by 5 bases and J by 7 bases, with 11 bases between the two germline ends. The germline V gene encodes CDR1 SNHLY and CDR2 FYNNEI. The CDR3 loop spans 13 amino acids. The DNA of the CDR3 is TGTGCCAGCAGTACGGGGCGGGGCGGGGAGCTGTTTTTT. Translating gives CASSTGRGGELFF.

This rearrangement joins TRBV20-1 to TRBJ2-7; 9 bases are shared with TRBD2. This CDR3 has 16 amino acids. V lost 6 bases to trimming and J lost 5 bases; unmatched junction nucleotides: 17. The germline V gene encodes CDR1 DFQATT and CDR2 SNEGSKA (reference sequence). The CDR3 coding sequence is TGCAGTGCCTTAACGCTAGCGGGAAACGCTGTCAACGAGCAGTACTTC. This codes for CSALTLAGNAVNEQYF.

The chain is built from TRBV20-1 and TRBJ2-1; the match to TRBD2 covers 14 bases. Germline CDR1 is DFQATT and CDR2 is SNEGSKA (reference sequence). The V segment lost 3 bases and the J segment 7 bases; nucleotides outside the gene matches: 2. This CDR3 is built from 14 residues. The CDR3 here is CSARGTSGGNEQFF. The CDR3 nucleotides are TGCAGTGCTAGGGGGACTAGCGGGGGTAATGAGCAGTTCTTC.

The chain has TRBV7-2 and TRBJ2-4, with TRBD2 matching 10 bases. Germline V CDR1 and CDR2: SGHTA, FQGNSA. The ends lost 5 bases at V and 3 bases at J; junction bases unmatched: 13. CDR3 length equals 18 residues. The CDR3 region is CASSPPGLAGAGKNIQYF. CDR3 sequence (DNA): TGTGCCAGCAGCCCCCCGGGGCTAGCGGGAGCAGGCAAAAACATTCAGTACTTC.

The gene calls are TRBV28 and TRBJ2-1; a weak D match, TRBD2 (6 bases). Trimming took 6 bases from V and 2 from J, leaving 11 bases between them. CDR1 MDHEN and CDR2 SYDVKM come from the germline V gene. The CDR3 has 14 residues. The CDR3 protein is CASRVAETYNEQFF. In DNA form, the CDR3 reads TGTGCCAGCAGGGTAGCGGAAACCTACAATGAGCAGTTCTTC.

J is TRBJ2-7 and V is TRBV12-3 or TRBV12-4; possible D gene TRBD1, 6 bases. V was clipped by 5 bases and J by 2 bases, with 22 bases between them. The CDR3 has 17 amino acids. The CDR3 loop reads CASSREDPRGSAYEQYF. The DNA for the CDR3 is TGTGCCAGCAGTCGGGAAGATCCCAGGGGCTCGGCCTACGAGCAGTACTTC.

The J gene is TRBJ2-3, the V gene TRBV7-9; 9 bases agree with TRBD2. J lost 4 bases, V lost 1 base, and 9 bases had no gene match. Germline CDR1 and CDR2: SEHNR and FQNEAQ (reference sequence). The CDR3 loop spans 17 amino acids. The CDR3 here is CASSLVASGIGPDTQYF. The CDR3 nucleotides read TGTGCCAGCAGCTTAGTAGCTAGCGGGATCGGACCAGATACGCAGTATTTT.

The chain recombines TRBV7-8 with TRBJ1-6; D remains unclear. V lost 1 base and J 11 bases, leaving 9 bases between the germline ends. Germline loops: CDR1 SGHVS, CDR2 FQNEAQ. CDR3 size: 13 residues. Written as DNA, the CDR3 is TGTGCCAGCAGCTTAGATAGTCGGCCACCCCTCCACTTT. It yields the protein CASSLDSRPPLHF.

The sample holds a few counts of this clonotype. The chain employs TRBV6-1 and TRBJ2-5; maybe TRBD2 (5 bases). Germline CDR1 and CDR2: MNHNS and SASEGT. The V and J ends lost 4 bases and 3 bases respectively, with 12 bases between them. The CDR3 length is 14 residues. CDR3 bases: TGTGCCAGCAGTGTACTACTAGATGAAGAGACCCAGTACTTC. This encodes CASSVLLDEETQYF.

J is TRBJ2-1 and V is TRBV7-9; no firm D call. The V gene lost 7 bases and the J gene lost 7 bases, with 11 bases spanning the gap. Germline lookup yields CDR1 SEHNR and CDR2 FQNEAQ (reference sequence). The CDR3 has 12 residues. The CDR3, as DNA: TGTGCCAGCAACACGGGTCGGAATGAGCAGTTCTTC. Protein: CASNTGRNEQFF.

The chain uses TRBV7-6 and TRBJ2-1; D may be TRBD2 (5 bases). The germline V gene encodes CDR1 SGHVS and CDR2 FNYEAQ. Trimming took off 5 bases at V and 7 bases at J, with 18 bases between the two ends. This CDR3 has 15 residues. As DNA, the CDR3 is TGTGCCAGCAGCGCCGCCCTAGCTTGGGGTAATGAGCAGTTCTTC. Its protein product is CASSAALAWGNEQFF. Filled out from reference TRBV7-6 and TRBJ2-1, the complete variable domain reads GAGVSQSPRYKVTKRGQDVALRCDPISGHVSLYWYRQALGQGPEFLTYFNYEAQQDKSGLPNDRFSAERPEGSISTLTIQRTEQRDSAMYRCASSAALAWGNEQFFGPGTRLTVL.

This chain uses TRBV7-2 with TRBJ1-2; weak D call: TRBD1 (6 bases). Germline V CDR1 and CDR2: SGHTA, FQGNSA. CDR3 length equals 14 residues. With 3 bases removed from V and 1 base from J, the gap between germline ends came to 9 bases. CDR3 sequence reads: CASSFTGFNYGYTF. The CDR3 DNA sequence: TGTGCCAGCAGCTTCACAGGGTTTAACTATGGCTACACCTTC.

V usage is TRBV27 and J usage is TRBJ2-7, with D tentatively TRBD2 (6 bases). The CDR3 runs to 13 residues. V was trimmed by 6 bases and J by 7 bases, leaving 16 bases between them. Germline V gives CDR1 MNHEY, CDR2 SMNVEV (reference sequence). The CDR3 nucleotides are TGTGCCAGCAGGGGGACGGGACTCCCAGAGCAGTACTTC. Translated, it gives CASRGTGLPEQYF.

The J gene is TRBJ2-1, the V gene TRBV12-3 or TRBV12-4, with D possibly TRBD2 on 6 matching bases. The CDR3 length is 14 residues. Trimming shortened V by 3 bases and J by 10 bases, and 16 bases separated the two germline ends. CDR3 sequence: CASSLTRRISEQFF. The CDR3, as DNA: TGTGCCAGCAGTTTGACTAGAAGGATCAGCGAGCAGTTCTTC.

V is TRBV11-2 and J is TRBJ1-6; tentatively, D is TRBD1 (5 bases). The CDR3 is 17 residues long. The germline V and J ends were trimmed by 4 bases and 7 bases, with 20 bases remaining between them. Per germline, CDR1 SGHAT and CDR2 FQNNGV. The chain's CDR3 is CASSSIGPRDVNSPLHF. In nucleotides, the CDR3 is TGTGCCAGCAGCTCGATAGGACCCAGGGACGTGAATTCACCCCTCCACTTT.

This sequence joins TRBV2 and TRBJ2-1, with D possibly called TRBD1 or TRBD2 (5 bases each). V dropped 4 bases and J dropped 6 bases, with 10 bases sitting between them. The CDR3 is made up of 13 amino acids. Germline lookup yields CDR1 SNHLY and CDR2 FYNNEI. CDR3 amino acids: CASSVGTTNEQFF. The CDR3 DNA follows: TGTGCCAGCAGTGTAGGGACGACCAATGAGCAGTTCTTC. The full variable domain, completed using reference TRBV2 and TRBJ2-1, is EPEVTQTPSHQVTQMGQEVILRCVPISNHLYFYWYRQILGQKVEFLVSFYNNEISEKSEIFDDQFSVERPDGSNFTLKIRSTKLEDSAMYFCASSVGTTNEQFFGPGTRLTVL.

The chain links TRBV20-1 to TRBJ2-1; weak D call: TRBD2 (5 bases). Germline V gene data show CDR1 as DFQATT and CDR2 as SNEGSKA (reference sequence). The CDR3 totals 13 residues. V was cut by 4 bases and J by 10 bases, with 17 bases left in between. CDR3 DNA sequence: TGCAGTGCTATTAGAGGGATAACAGTGGAGCAGTTCTTC. It translates to CSAIRGITVEQFF.

This clonotype occurred once. The chain couples TRBV12-3 or TRBV12-4 to TRBJ1-1; D gene ambiguous. The length of the CDR3 is 12 residues. The CDR3 region is CASSIGPHRAFF. The CDR3 nucleotides read TGTGCTAGCTCAATCGGGCCTCACCGAGCTTTCTTT.

J is TRBJ2-4 and V is TRBV28, with TRBD1 as a possible D gene (6 bases). Matching the DNA end better, TRBJ2-7 makes the J call doubtful. The CDR3 consists of 15 residues. Germline V lookup: CDR1 MDHEN, CDR2 SYDVKM. CDR3 bases: TGTGCCAGCAGAGGGGCAGGGGCGATCCGTCACGAGCAGTACTTC. Its translation: CASRGAGAIRHEQYF.

DNA of the CDR3: TGTGCCAGCAGTTACTCGAGGGCGCGGGGGGGCCCCTACAATGAGCAGTTCTTC. The encoded protein is CASSYSRARGGPYNEQFF. The genes are TRBV6-5 and TRBJ2-1; 9 bases are shared with TRBD2. This CDR3 is built from 18 residues. CDR1 and CDR2 (germline): MNHEY, SVGAGI. With 0 bases clipped from V and 2 bases from J, the junction kept 8 bases outside the gene matches.

The rearrangement uses TRBV20-1 and TRBJ2-5; 10 nucleotides align to TRBD1. The CDR3 consists of 13 residues. Germline trimming cut 5 bases from V and 5 bases from J; bases unmatched to any gene: 5. CDR1 is DFQATT, CDR2 SNEGSKA, per germline (reference sequence). CDR3 DNA sequence: TGCAGTGCTCCCGGGACAGGGGTGGAGACCCAGTACTTC. This codes for CSAPGTGVETQYF.

The V gene is TRBV5-5, the J gene TRBJ2-7; possible D gene TRBD1, 7 bases. Trimming removed 0 bases at V and 0 bases at J, with 13 bases between. Germline values: CDR1 SGHKS, CDR2 YYEKEE (reference sequence). The CDR3 runs to 16 residues. The chain's CDR3 is CASSLGAGQHSYEQYF. Written as DNA, the CDR3 is TGTGCCAGCAGCTTGGGCGCGGGACAGCACTCCTACGAGCAGTACTTC. The full variable domain, rest sourced from reference TRBV5-5 and TRBJ2-7, is DAGVTQSPTHLIKTRGQQVTLRCSPISGHKSVSWYQQVLGQGPQFIFQYYEKEERGRGNFPDRFSARQFPNYSSELNVNALLLGDSALYLCASSLGAGQHSYEQYFGPGTRLTVT.

The V and J genes are TRBV4-1 and TRBJ2-5, with 12 nucleotides matching TRBD2. The ends lost 0 bases at V and 7 bases at J; junction bases unmatched: 15. Per germline, CDR1 MGHRA and CDR2 YSYEKL. The CDR3 totals 19 residues. CDR3 nucleotide sequence: TGCGCCAGCAGCCAAGATGAGACTAGCGGGAGTGCCGGGACTTCGACCCAGTACTTC. Translating gives CASSQDETSGSAGTSTQYF.

This chain joins TRBV12-3 or TRBV12-4 and TRBJ2-2; tentative D call: TRBD2 (6 bases). The CDR3 spans 15 residues. The germline V and J ends were trimmed by 1 base and 6 bases, with 12 bases remaining between them. The CDR3 protein is CASSLGGLGAGELFF. The CDR3 DNA reads TGTGCCAGCAGTTTAGGGGGACTCGGGGCCGGGGAGCTGTTTTTT.

The chain joins TRBV7-2 to TRBJ2-2; D unresolved. The CDR3 is 13 amino acids. Looked up from germline, CDR1 is SGHTA and CDR2 is FQGNSA. Trimming cost V 2 bases and J 10 bases, with 11 bases left between them. CDR3 nucleotides: TGTGCCAGCAGCTTATATGACGAACCGGAGCTGTTTTTT. This translates into CASSLYDEPELFF.

This clonotype occurred a few times. The V and J genes are TRBV14 and TRBJ1-1, with 8 positions matching TRBD1. With 3 bases clipped from V and 3 bases from J, the junction kept 9 bases outside the gene matches. This CDR3 region has 16 residues. Germline loops: CDR1 SGHDN, CDR2 FVKESK. The CDR3 region has the DNA TGTGCCAGCAGCCAGGCGAGGACAGGGCGAGACACTGAAGCTTTCTTT. Its translation is CASSQARTGRDTEAFF.

In its sample, this clonotype was seen a few times. An end of the junction does not agree with germline; a read error may underlie this. V gene TRBV12-3 or TRBV12-4 combines with J gene TRBJ2-3; D not resolved. This CDR3 has 13 amino acids. CDR3 in DNA: TGCGCCAGCAGAAGCTCGGGCACAGATACGCAGTATTTT. It specifies CASRSSGTDTQYF.

The rearrangement joins TRBV10-3 to TRBJ2-1; a weak D match, TRBD1 (5 bases). The V and J ends lost 3 bases and 0 bases respectively, with 12 bases between them. CDR1 is ENHRY, CDR2 SYGVKD, per germline. There are 16 residues in the CDR3. The CDR3 DNA reads as TGTGCCATCAGTGATCCAGACAGCAGCTCCTACAATGAGCAGTTCTTC. It encodes CAISDPDSSSYNEQFF.

In its sample, this clonotype was seen a few times. CDR3 DNA: TGTGCCAGCAGTTCACCCCCGGGGGTTGTGCTGCAGTACTTC. Its protein is CASSSPPGVVLQYF. V usage is TRBV6-2 or TRBV6-3 and J usage is TRBJ2-7; D is perhaps TRBD2 (6 bases). V shed 4 bases and J shed 9 bases, with 19 bases lying between them. The CDR3 is made up of 14 amino acids. The germline V gene encodes CDR1 MNHEY and CDR2 SVGEGT.

V usage is TRBV5-5 and J usage is TRBJ1-5, with 9 bases matching TRBD1. CDR1 is SGHKS, CDR2 YYEKEE, per germline (reference sequence). The J segment lost 5 bases and the V segment lost 2 bases, leaving 5 bases of the junction unmatched. The CDR3 has 15 residues. The CDR3 nucleotides read TGTGCCAGCAGCTTAGGGACAGGGAGGTATCAGCCCCAGCATTTT. Its translation is CASSLGTGRYQPQHF.

A few counts support this clonotype. The junction does not match germline at one end; this may be a read error. This chain connects TRBV6-6 to TRBJ1-2; D is unresolved. The CDR3 contains 14 residues. CDR1 and CDR2 from the germline V gene are MNHNY and SVGAGI (reference sequence). CDR3 in amino acids: CASSHSSANYGYTF. DNA for the CDR3: TGTGCCAGCAGTCACTCGTCTGCTAACTATGGCTACACCTTC.